This is a list of T cell receptor beta chains from one sample in a study of T cells expressing NK-cell markers. TCRdb re-called the 5' RACE reads; one entry per CDR3 protein, DNA not given. This sample carries around 14,000 distinct CDR3 sequences, with 50% to 70% going to the ten biggest clones. Sequencing used blood T cells: a sorted CD56 or NKG2C T cell subset, CD4+ or CD8+ T cells, or bulk PBMC T cells (not recorded which). The origin of the receptors is a man aged 18-70 years in good health. The CDR3 runs from the conserved cysteine through the conserved F or W.

j_call | v_call | cdr3_aa
TRBJ1-5 | TRBV3-1 | CASSQGFGQPQHF
TRBJ2-3 | TRBV20-1 | CSARSSGGPTDTQYF
TRBJ1-2 | TRBV5-5 | CASSLVQGWGYTF
TRBJ1-6 | TRBV20-1 | CSARDSANSPLHF
TRBJ2-7 | TRBV14 | CASSQANHYEQYF
TRBJ2-1 | TRBV11-2 | CASSLEGGGVLGEQFF
TRBJ1-3 | TRBV7-8 | CASSSQQGVSGNTIYF
TRBJ2-1 | TRBV12-3/TRBV12-4 | CASRATRSNEQFF
TRBJ2-7 | TRBV28 | CASSHSSGQSLYEQYF
TRBJ2-1 | TRBV4-3 | CASSQEVGTSGNEQFF
TRBJ1-1 | TRBV9 | CASSVGQGTEAFF
TRBJ2-4 | TRBV20-1 | CSAQDRVAKNIQYF
TRBJ2-7 | TRBV4-3 | CASSQDLQGGYEQYF
TRBJ2-1 | TRBV5-1 | CASNPGGLTYNEQFF
TRBJ2-1 | TRBV5-4 | CASSPDSVRGEQFF
TRBJ2-7 | TRBV3-1 | CASSQGRGPYEQYF
TRBJ2-3 | TRBV7-2 | CASSPLGGADTQYF
TRBJ2-7 | TRBV18 | CASSPMRTGWYEQYF
TRBJ2-1 | TRBV4-3 | CASSQDPRQGYNEQFF